This T cell receptor (beta chain) stems from a study of shared clonotypes between healthy human individuals (dated by TCRdb to 2018 to 2021). About the study as a whole: A couple of women and a few men aged 18 to 49 years were included in the cohort. For each donor, CD4 naive and CD4 memory were each run on three plates, CD8 naive on two plates, and CD8 memory on one plate. To increase sequencing depth and limit assay-specific biases, different laboratories used diverse techniques to prepare libraries and sequence TCR repertoires. Leukapheresis yielded between about 0.9 and 10 billion PBMCs per donor. The study deeply sequenced blood TCR repertoires of several healthy adults to estimate repertoire size and the extent of clonotype sharing between individuals.

The CDR3 spans 14 residues, from the cysteine through the phenylalanine. Only the CDR3 portion is preserved as DNA: 42 bases, with reading frame beginning at the first base. CDR1 is given as MNHEY and CDR2 as SMNVEV, both from the germline V gene (reference sequence). After removal of 8 bases from V and 7 bases from J, the junction retains 11 bases not matched to a gene. About this clone itself: No cognate antigen has been identified for it. There are no base qualities to consult, and no much larger clone falls within one base.

For the CD8 naive samples, CD45RO-negative cells were positively selected for CCR7, yielding a CD45RA+CCR7+ population from which TemRA cells were excluded. Donors were healthy HIV-negative adults with no recently reported acute infections or vaccinations. All donors were Caucasian adults living in Nashville, Tennessee, USA. Blood was obtained by leukapheresis, after which PBMCs were separated by Ficoll-Histopaque density gradient centrifugation and cryopreserved in liquid nitrogen vapor phase. Analytical flow cytometry was used to check the purity and quantity of every magnetically sorted T cell population. Genomic DNA was isolated from each sorted fraction and quantified by UV absorbance on a Nanodrop 2000c. Using the deep immunoSEQ assay, multiplex PCR amplified TCR CDR3 regions from genomic DNA. Genomic DNA extracted from each cell subset was distributed evenly over all wells of several immunoSEQ 96-well plates, and each plate served as one replicate. For sorted subsets, 150 to 250 ng of genomic DNA, equivalent to 25,000 to 35,000 T cell genomes, went into each replicate PCR. The purified libraries were quantified using a Qubit 3.0 fluorometer, sized with a Bioanalyzer 2100, and then quantified again using the KAPA Library Quantification kit. Each immunoSEQ 96-well plate was sequenced on its own single-read 150-cycle Illumina NextSeq 550 flow cell. As for how the authors treated the data: Because only junctional sequences without quality scores were contained in the immunoSEQ output, filtering matching that applied to full-length reads could not be performed. To assign V/J genes and CDR3, sequences were annotated against IMGT germline references using PyIR, a Python wrapper for IgBLAST v1.9. Reads were filtered out if the reads had weak V/J assignments (E-value above 1e-6), no CDR3, stop codons, out-of-frame junctions, or ambiguous translated residues. A V3J clonotype was defined by an identical inferred V gene, J gene, and CDR3 amino acid sequence. To compute the percentage overlap between repertoires, the number of shared unique clonotypes was divided by the size of the smaller repertoire. RTK rarefaction, the Chao1 estimator, and Recon v2.1 estimates of unobserved clonotypes were used to assess repertoire richness. Generation probabilities were computed with OLGA for all TCRbeta clonotypes obtained by the gDNA method from several donors. This is the immuneACCESS table as TCRdb keeps it, with only in-frame sequences that have V and J called. A part of the clones is gone; compared with another copy, unresolved V genes explain less than half, and the rest is unexplained. Clone size and V and J calls were adopted from that table, with D and trimming inferred from the DNA. This sample holds 1.5 million to 2.5 million clones; about 95% were observed only once. Jointly, the top ten make up approximately 1% of the sample.

Points the paper makes about the study in general: Estimated clonotype richness was generally larger for naive than for memory subsets. Sharing across a few donors was observed for 4.5% to 6.5% of naive CD4, about 4% of naive CD8, 2.3% of memory CD4, and about 0.39% of memory CD8 clonotypes. Compared with non-shared clonotypes, the clonotypes found in all four sorted-subset donors had higher generation probabilities. Rarefaction of sorted-subset datasets indicated incomplete sequencing despite the large sequencing depth. Based on pairwise subsampling, the degree of clonotype sharing among donors was expected to be affected by sequencing depth. Because the study included a small number of donors, the genetic and exposure-history diversity represented was limited. Sampling was restricted to blood, and TCR repertoires in tissues likely differ from the TCR repertoires found in blood.

The sequence links TRBV27 to TRBJ2-1, and TRBD1 aligns with 7 junction nucleotides. The sequence came from a man aged 18 to 35 in good health. Sequencing used naive CD8+ T cells sorted from blood. The cell subset or site label here, explained by the study, means: CD45RA+CCR7+. The nucleotides are TGTGCCAGCGCCTTCTTGGACAGGTCGAATGAGCAGTTCTTC. This sequence encodes CASAFLDRSNEQFF.